Listed below are T cell receptor beta chains from one sample, sequenced in a study of STAT5B mutations in CD4+ large granular lymphocyte leukemia. Libraries were prepared by immunoSEQ multiplex PCR; TCRdb keeps only in-frame clonotypes and omits some of them. The data show tens of thousands of clones, 87% seen once. The source material was CD4+ T cells from blood buffy coats. The receptors originated from a human donor in good health. Each CDR3 is given with its conserved first and last residue. Each record gives: CDR3 length, J gene, V gene, CDR3 protein.

>17|TRBJ2-7|TRBV28
CASSPGHPTSGAVEQYF
>15|TRBJ2-5|TRBV9
CASSVKAGGQETQYF
>15|TRBJ1-4|TRBV28
CASSLRAATNEKLFF
>13|TRBJ1-1|TRBV9
CASSVVEGPEAFF
>14|TRBJ1-3|TRBV18
CASSPGGHGNTIYF
>13|TRBJ2-2|TRBV7-6
CASSRGLAGELFF
>15|TRBJ2-2|TRBV7-6
CASSFWGRATGELFF
>15|TRBJ2-1|TRBV28
CASSPSGSGYNEQFF
>14|TRBJ2-7|TRBV28
CASSPPDSPYEQYF
>15|TRBJ1-4|TRBV19
CASRDAGTGDEKLFF
>20|TRBJ2-2|TRBV5-4
CASRKREGSGVRGVTGELFF
>16|TRBJ1-5|TRBV2
CASSPGQGNSNQPQHF
>13|TRBJ2-1|TRBV5-1
CASSFLASSEQFF
>16|TRBJ1-2|TRBV5-4
CASTVELGGAHYGYTF
>13|TRBJ1-5|TRBV2
CASSAYRNQPQHF
>14|TRBJ1-5|TRBV5-5
CASSFFQGGQPQHF
>15|TRBJ2-7|TRBV18
CASSPGAGDAYEQYF
>15|TRBJ2-3|TRBV7-7
CASSSTTFSTDTQYF
>14|TRBJ2-5|TRBV12-5
CASGLGSGQETQYF
>15|TRBJ2-7|TRBV5-1
CASSPGTGVWLEQYF
>15|TRBJ2-7|TRBV9
CASSVGGGQGYEQYF
>13|TRBJ1-2|TRBV28
CASSSQPTYGYTF
>13|TRBJ2-7|TRBV11-2
CASSPPGTYEQYF
>15|TRBJ2-1|TRBV21-1
CASSKGVSPYNEQFF
>16|TRBJ2-3|TRBV7-2
CASTREGGRVPDTQYF